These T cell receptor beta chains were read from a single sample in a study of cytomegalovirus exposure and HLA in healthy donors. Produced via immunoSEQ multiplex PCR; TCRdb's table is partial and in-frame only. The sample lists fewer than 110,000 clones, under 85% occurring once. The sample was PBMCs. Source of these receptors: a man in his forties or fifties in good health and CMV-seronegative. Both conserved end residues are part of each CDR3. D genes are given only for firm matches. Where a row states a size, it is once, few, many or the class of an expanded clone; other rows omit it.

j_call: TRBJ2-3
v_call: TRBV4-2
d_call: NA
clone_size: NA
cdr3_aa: CASSPSAGGRATDTQYF
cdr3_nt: TGTGCCAGCAGCCCGAGCGCCGGTGGCAGGGCGACAGATACGCAGTATTTT

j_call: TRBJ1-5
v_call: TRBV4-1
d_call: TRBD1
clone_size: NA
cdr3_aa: CASSQGQGDQPQHF
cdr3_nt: TGCGCCAGCAGCCAAGGACAGGGAGATCAGCCCCAGCATTTT

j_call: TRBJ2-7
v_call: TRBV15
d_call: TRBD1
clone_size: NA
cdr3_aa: CATNPGQGYEQYF
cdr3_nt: TGTGCCACCAATCCGGGACAGGGTTACGAGCAGTACTTC

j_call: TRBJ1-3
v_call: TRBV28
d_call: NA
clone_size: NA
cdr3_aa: CASSPDRENTIYF
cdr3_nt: TGTGCCAGCAGTCCCGATAGAGAAAACACCATATATTTT

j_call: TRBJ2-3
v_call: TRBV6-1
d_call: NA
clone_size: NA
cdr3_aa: CASISPGSDTQYF
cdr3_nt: TGTGCCAGCATTAGCCCCGGGTCAGATACGCAGTATTTT

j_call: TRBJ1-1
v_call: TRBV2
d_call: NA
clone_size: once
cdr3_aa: CASSPVLNTEAFF
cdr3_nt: TGTGCCAGCAGCCCAGTTCTGAACACTGAAGCTTTCTTT

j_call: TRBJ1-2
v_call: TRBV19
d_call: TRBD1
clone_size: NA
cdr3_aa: CASSIPRGRNYGYTF
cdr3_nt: TGTGCCAGTAGTATTCCCAGGGGGCGCAACTATGGCTACACCTTC

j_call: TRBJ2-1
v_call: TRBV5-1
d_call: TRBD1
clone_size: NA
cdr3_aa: CASSFGTGNNEQFF
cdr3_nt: TGCGCCAGCAGCTTCGGGACAGGGAACAATGAGCAGTTCTTC

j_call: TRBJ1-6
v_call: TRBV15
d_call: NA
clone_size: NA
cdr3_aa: CATSRGAGRNSPLHF
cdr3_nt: TGTGCCACCAGCAGAGGGGCAGGCCGCAATTCCCCCCTCCACTTT

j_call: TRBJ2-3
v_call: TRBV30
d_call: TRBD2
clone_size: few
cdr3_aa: CAWLAGYTDTQYF
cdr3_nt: TGTGCCTGGTTAGCGGGGTACACAGATACGCAGTATTTT